Listed below are T cell receptor beta chains from one sample, sequenced in a study of regulatory T cells in long-lasting Graves disease. MiXCR was run by TCRdb on the multiplex PCR reads, yielding one entry per CDR3 protein. The repertoire holds hundreds of thousands of distinct CDR3 sequences, approximately 15% seen once, with more than 8.5% in the top ten. This same sample was also part of a study on T cells in Graves' hyperthyroidism and ophthalmopathy.

Material: peripheral blood mononuclear cells (PBMCs), obtained at new diagnosis, from a patient treated with antithyroid drugs. The receptors shown here come from a man younger than 40 with Graves disease. The CDR3 runs from the conserved cysteine through the conserved F or W. The D gene is left open where the match is weak. Some rows have no size entry. The others give once, few or many, or a class for an expanded clone.

>few|TRBJ2-5|TRBV25-1|TRBD2
TGTGCCAGCATGAAAGGCAGACTAGCGGGATGGGAGACCCAGTACTTC
CASMKGRLAGWETQYF
>many|TRBJ2-6|TRBV29-1|.
TGCAGCGTTGCGTCTGGGGCCAACGTCCTGACTTTC
CSVASGANVLTF
>many|TRBJ1-1|TRBV29-1|.
TGCAGCGGCGGACAGTTAAACACTGAAGCTTTCTTT
CSGGQLNTEAFF
>few|TRBJ1-3|TRBV3-1|.
TGTGCCAGCAGACCTTTTGGAGGGAACGGTTTCTCTGGAAACACCATATATTTT
CASRPFGGNGFSGNTIYF
>few|TRBJ2-5|TRBV24-1|.
TGTGCCACCAGGGCTGGAGAGACCCAGTACTTC
CATRAGETQYF
>many|TRBJ2-1|TRBV2|.
TGTGCCAGCAGTGCAAGCGATGAGCAGTTCTTC
CASSASDEQFF
>many|TRBJ2-3|TRBV7-2|.
TGTGCCAGCAGCTTAGAGTTCCCCGATACGCAGTATTTT
CASSLEFPDTQYF
>few|TRBJ1-2|TRBV14|.
TGTGCCAGCAGCCAAGTTGGGGGAACTAACTATGGCTACACCTTC
CASSQVGGTNYGYTF
>few|TRBJ2-1|TRBV2|TRBD2
TGTGCCAGCAAGGCTAGCGGGAGTAGGTACAATGAGCAGTTCTTC
CASKASGSRYNEQFF
>.|TRBJ2-4|TRBV5-5|.
TGTGCCAGCAGCGGGGACTCGGGCTACATTCAGTACTTC
CASSGDSGYIQYF
>few|TRBJ1-1|TRBV7-9|.
TGTGCCAGCAGTCTCGGGGTTGCGGAAACTGAAGCTTTCTTT
CASSLGVAETEAFF
>many|TRBJ1-2|TRBV15|.
TGTGCCACCAGCAAGGCAGGGGAGGGCTACACCTTC
CATSKAGEGYTF
>many|TRBJ1-1|TRBV12-3/TRBV12-4|TRBD1
TGTGCCAGCAGGATCGACAGGGCCACTGAAGCTTTCTTT
CASRIDRATEAFF